The entry that follows covers one T cell receptor beta chain sequence. The target of this receptor is not known. No base quality information exists; no much larger clone differs at one position. This sample is drawn from a study of blood T cell repertoires in COVID-19 (dated by TCRdb to about 2020). Turning to the overall study: Samples covering the acute and convalescent phases of COVID-19 were provided by collaborators in the United States, Italy and Spain. The material from the prospective study consisted of cDNA or gDNA derived from T cells, B-cell-depleted T cells, or PBMCs. Subjects who had been exposed to COVID-19, were actively infected with it, or had recovered from it provided the deeply sampled blood TCRbeta repertoires that made up the dataset. The repertoires were released in a freely available public database meant as a resource for research on the immune response to SARS-CoV-2. Samples came from the ongoing ImmuneRACE study (first 160 participants) plus 1,254 subjects from 6 global collaborators. Sample metadata almost always included a de-identified subject ID, COVID-19 status, age in years and sex. Where available, HLA class I and class II types were obtained from metadata supplied by the sample provider rather than from assay-based typing. What the research found in general, with its limitations: The quantity of clinical and demographic metadata differed by source and by participant and was supplied without curation.

TCRbeta CDR3 regions were amplified from genomic DNA using the immunoSEQ Assay, a bias-controlled multiplex PCR. On the study's bioinformatics: Nucleated cell counts per sample were estimated from amplification of reference gene primers within the assay. Sequence reads were collapsed and filtered to measure the absolute abundance of every unique TCRbeta CDR3 rearrangement. For each sample, productive Simpson clonality was calculated as the square root of Simpson's diversity index across productive rearrangements. The clones in this table, taken by TCRdb from immuneACCESS, are in-frame only. Not every clone is retained; where verified, under half of the shortfall comes from an unresolved V gene, and the cause of the rest is unknown. V and J calls plus clone size are reproduced from that table; the DNA served to infer D and trimming. Within this sample are about 200,000 clones, with more than 80% of them counted one time only. 0.95% to 1.5% of the sample comes from the top ten.

Enrolling through a virtual design, the prospective study's participants ranged in age from roughly 18 to 95 years and lived across around 25 United States geographic areas. Cohort assignment in the prospective study relied on participant-reported clinical history from a screening survey and a study questionnaire. Recovered participants in ImmuneRACE Cohort 3 were defined as having two consecutive negative NP/OP PCR tests, clearance from a healthcare professional, or resolution of symptoms. Mobile phlebotomists in the prospective study collected whole blood, serum and a nasopharyngeal or oropharyngeal swab from every participant. Over an approximately two-month period, participants in the prospective study had the option of providing additional blood draws and questionnaires. Blood samples from the prospective study were shipped frozen or at room temperature prior to DNA extraction. For this chain, trimming is 2 bases at the V end and 0 bases at the J end, and the number of junction bases without a gene match is 2. Taken from the germline V gene, the CDR1 and CDR2 loops are MNHEY and SVGAGI. The CDR3 spans 15 residues, from the cysteine through the phenylalanine. Just CDR3 DNA is preserved here, 45 bases in frame from base 1.

The sequence derives from a man younger than 40 who had recovered from COVID-19. This sequence uses TRBV6-5 and TRBJ1-2; 8 central bases correspond to TRBD1. The sequenced sample was PBMCs or T cells enriched from blood (not recorded which). The CDR3 protein: CASSYETGANYGYTF. Read as DNA, the sequence is TGTGCCAGCAGTTACGAGACAGGGGCTAACTATGGCTACACCTTC.